Following are 15 T cell receptor beta chains from one sample sequenced in a study of blood T cell repertoires in COVID-19. The protocol was immunoSEQ multiplex PCR, while the TCRdb copy is restricted to in-frame clones and leaves out a portion. This table holds about 220,000 clones, around 80% found once. Sequenced: PBMCs or T cells enriched from blood (not recorded which). These receptors were collected from a middle-aged man who had recovered from COVID-19.

There are a few counts of this clone. The J gene is TRBJ1-4, the V gene TRBV28, with TRBD1 identical over 7 bases. The CDR3 is 15 residues long. The V gene's germline CDR1 is MDHEN and CDR2 SYDVKM. Germline trimming cut 3 bases from V and 7 bases from J; bases unmatched to any gene: 8. The CDR3 coding sequence is TGTGCCAGCAGTTTTTTAGGGGGCGGGCGTGAAAAACTGTTTTTT. Its translation: CASSFLGGGREKLFF.

To note about this clone: At one end the junction does not follow the germline gene, possibly because of a read error. The CDR3 DNA sequence: TGTGCCAGCAGCCAAGATCAGGGCCAGGGCGGCCCCTACGACAGCTTT. It encodes CASSQDQGQGGPYDSF. The chain carries TRBV4-2 and TRBJ1-1, with a weak D call TRBD1 (5 bases). This CDR3 comprises 16 residues. The germline V gene encodes CDR1 LGHNA and CDR2 YNFKEQ.

CDR3 bases: TGTGCCAGCAGCCCTGGACAGAATAATTCACCCCTCCACTTT. As protein: CASSPGQNNSPLHF. V gene TRBV5-4 combines with J gene TRBJ1-6; maybe TRBD1 (6 bases). The CDR3 runs 14 residues. Between the trimmed V and J ends, which lost 4 bases and 5 bases, there was a span of 10 bases. Germline V gene sequence: CDR1 SGHNT, CDR2 YYREEE (reference sequence).

The chain is built from TRBV27 and TRBJ2-2; 10 positions agree with TRBD2. The CDR3 covers 15 residues. The V segment lost 6 bases and the J segment 1 base; nucleotides outside the gene matches: 2. Germline lookup yields CDR1 MNHEY and CDR2 SMNVEV (reference sequence). The CDR3 DNA reads as TGTGCCAGCAGGGTAGCGGGGGGGAACACCGGGGAGCTGTTTTTT. The encoded protein is CASRVAGGNTGELFF.

This clone appeared once. The rearrangement joins TRBV5-4 to TRBJ2-3, with D uncertain. Per germline, CDR1 SGHNT and CDR2 YYREEE (reference sequence). The CDR3 runs to 14 residues. The ends were cut back, 0 bases at V and 6 bases at J, with 11 bases in the middle. The CDR3 loop is CASSLVAITDTQYF. Here the CDR3 DNA reads TGTGCCAGCAGCTTGGTGGCCATTACGGATACGCAGTATTTT.

J is TRBJ1-4 and V is TRBV4-2; TRBD1 matches at 9 bases. CDR1 is LGHNA and CDR2 is YNFKEQ in the germline V gene. V shed 4 bases, J shed 7 bases, and the junction held 7 bases outside the gene matches. The CDR3 runs 15 residues. The CDR3 loop is CASSRGQGRVEKLFF. The CDR3 bases are TGTGCCAGCAGCCGGGGACAGGGCAGGGTTGAAAAACTGTTTTTT.

V is TRBV2 and J is TRBJ2-2; possibly TRBD1 for D (6 bases). The CDR3 contains 15 residues. In germline, CDR1 is SNHLY, CDR2 FYNNEI. V was trimmed by 6 bases and J by 4 bases, leaving 15 bases between them. The CDR3 here is CASSRYRDGTGELFF. The CDR3, as DNA: TGTGCCAGCAGCCGTTACAGGGACGGCACCGGGGAGCTGTTTTTT. The full variable domain, in which reference TRBV2 and TRBJ2-2 provide the parts outside the CDR3, is EPEVTQTPSHQVTQMGQEVILRCVPISNHLYFYWYRQILGQKVEFLVSFYNNEISEKSEIFDDQFSVERPDGSNFTLKIRSTKLEDSAMYFCASSRYRDGTGELFFGEGSRLTVL.

The J gene is TRBJ1-1, the V gene TRBV29-1; D gene ambiguous. The germline V gene encodes CDR1 SQVTM and CDR2 ANQGSEA. The V gene lost 7 bases and the J gene lost 6 bases, with 12 bases spanning the gap. This CDR3 is 11 amino acids long. CDR3 in amino acids: CSATGRSEAFF. As DNA, the CDR3 is TGCAGCGCCACGGGAAGGTCTGAAGCTTTCTTT.

The rearrangement links TRBV29-1 to TRBJ2-5; 7 bases map to TRBD1. V dropped 4 bases and J dropped 5; count of bases not matched to a gene: 4. Germline loops: CDR1 SQVTM, CDR2 ANQGSEA. The CDR3 is 12 amino acids. CDR3 loop: CSVVETGETQYF. DNA of the CDR3: TGCAGCGTTGTTGAGACAGGGGAGACCCAGTACTTC.

The gene calls are TRBV5-4 and TRBJ1-5, with D hard to call. CDR3 size: 14 residues. Deletions cut 0 bases from V and 3 bases from J, with 7 bases between. Per germline, CDR1 SGHNT and CDR2 YYREEE (reference sequence). CDR3 sequence: CASSLGGTNQPQHF. The DNA of the CDR3 is TGTGCCAGCAGCTTGGGAGGCACCAATCAGCCCCAGCATTTT.

The rearrangement links TRBV4-1 to TRBJ1-4; D unresolved. The germline CDR1 and CDR2 sequences are MGHRA and YSYEKL. This CDR3 has 16 amino acids. V lost 4 bases, J lost 7 bases, and 19 bases lay in between. The CDR3 DNA reads as TGCGCCAGCAGCCTCGGACGGACCTTGGGGAGTGAAAAACTGTTTTTT. Encoded protein: CASSLGRTLGSEKLFF.

This chain links TRBV28 with TRBJ2-3; a weak D match, TRBD1 (6 bases). The CDR3 is 16 residues long. Germline CDR1 reads MDHEN; CDR2 reads SYDVKM. V dropped 5 bases and J dropped 2 bases, with 17 bases sitting between them. The CDR3, as DNA: TGTGCCAGCAGTACCGGGACAACAGGATTCACAGATACGCAGTATTTT. It specifies CASSTGTTGFTDTQYF.

Concerning this clone: One junction end disagrees with the germline gene, perhaps due to a read error. The V gene is TRBV5-6, the J gene TRBJ2-1, with a possible D match to TRBD2 (6 bases). Germline CDR1 reads SGHDT; CDR2 reads YYEEEE. CDR3 length equals 13 residues. The CDR3 protein is CASSWDSFNEQFF. CDR3 coding DNA: TGTGCCAGCAGCTGGGACTCCTTCAATGAGCAGTTCTTC.

This clone has a handful of counts. The rearrangement uses TRBV7-8 and TRBJ1-4, with 7 bases matching TRBD1. The length of the CDR3 is 16 residues. Germline trimming cut 5 bases from V and 3 bases from J; bases unmatched to any gene: 9. Germline V gene sequence: CDR1 SGHVS, CDR2 FQNEAQ. CDR3 in DNA: TGTGCCAGCAGCATACCGCACAGGGGACCTAATGAAAAACTGTTTTTT. This encodes CASSIPHRGPNEKLFF.

The genes are TRBV5-1 and TRBJ2-4, with 7 bases matching TRBD1. Germline lookup yields CDR1 SGHRS and CDR2 YFSETQ. This CDR3 contains 12 residues. After removal of 4 bases from V and 8 bases from J, the junction contained 3 bases not matched to a gene. Here the CDR3 reads CASSGDSYIQYF. The CDR3 nucleotides read TGCGCCAGCAGCGGGGACAGCTACATTCAGTACTTC.